These T cell receptor beta chains were read from a single sample in a study of shared clonotypes between healthy human individuals. The method was immunoSEQ multiplex PCR; TCRdb's version includes in-frame clones alone and lacks a portion of them. The data show hundreds of thousands of clones, around 97% seen once. Sequenced material: naive CD4+ T cells sorted from blood. The receptors originated from a woman in her twenties or thirties in good health. Both conserved end residues are part of each CDR3. D genes are given only for firm matches. The size of a clone is reported for some rows only, either as once, few or many, or as a class for expanded clones.

j_call clone_size d_call v_call cdr3_nt cdr3_aa
TRBJ2-1 NA TRBD1 TRBV5-1 TGCGCCAGCAGCCCGACAGGGAGCTCCTACAATGAGCAGTTCTTC CASSPTGSSYNEQFF
TRBJ1-4 NA TRBD1 TRBV5-8 TGTGCCAGCAGAGAACAGGGGCCTGAAAAACTGTTTTTT CASREQGPEKLFF
TRBJ2-5 NA TRBD1 TRBV19 TGTGCCAGTAGTCGTCGACAGGGACAAGAGACCCAGTACTTC CASSRRQGQETQYF
TRBJ2-7 NA NA TRBV4-1 TGCGCCAGCAGCCAAGTTGAGACGCAATCGCAGATCGGTGAGCAGTACTTC CASSQVETQSQIGEQYF
TRBJ1-1 NA TRBD1 TRBV18 TGTGCCAGCTCCCCCGGGACAGGATTCCCCAAAGCTTTCTTT CASSPGTGFPKAFF
TRBJ2-7 NA TRBD2 TRBV5-4 TGTGCCAGCAGCCAGGGACTAGCGGGATCCTACGAGCAGTACTTC CASSQGLAGSYEQYF
TRBJ2-1 NA TRBD2 TRBV2 TGTGCCAGCATCCCGGGACTAGCGGGAATCAATGAGCAGTTCTTC CASIPGLAGINEQFF
TRBJ2-1 NA NA TRBV29-1 TGCAGCGTTGATATCGGGGGCGCTTTCAATGAGCAGTTCTTC CSVDIGGAFNEQFF
TRBJ2-7 NA NA TRBV11-2 TGTGCCAGCAGCCCCGGAGTCATTATAAGCGAGCAGTACTTC CASSPGVIISEQYF
TRBJ2-3 NA NA TRBV5-1 TGCGCCAGCAGCTTGGCCGCTAGTACAGATACGCAGTATTTT CASSLAASTDTQYF
TRBJ2-7 NA NA TRBV10-3 TGTGCCATCAGTGAGGCTCAGGGGATCTACGAGCAGTACTTC CAISEAQGIYEQYF
TRBJ1-5 NA NA TRBV2 TGTGCCAGCAGTGACGACGCCCAGCCCCAGCATTTT CASSDDAQPQHF
TRBJ1-1 once NA TRBV27 TGTGCCAGCAGTGGCGTGGGGGAGCCGAACACTGAAGCTTTCTTT CASSGVGEPNTEAFF
TRBJ2-7 NA TRBD2 TRBV5-1 TGCGCCAGCAGCTCAGACGGGCTAGCGGGAGGGCCCTACGAGCAGTACTTC CASSSDGLAGGPYEQYF
TRBJ2-7 NA NA TRBV20-1 TGCAGTGCTGTTGACTCCTACGAGCAGTACTTC CSAVDSYEQYF
TRBJ2-3 NA NA TRBV7-2 TGTGCCAGCATCGGACCCCTCCGAATGGCAGATACGCAGTATTTT CASIGPLRMADTQYF
TRBJ1-3 once TRBD1 TRBV19 TGTGCCAGTAGTCCGCAACAGGGGCCTCTGGCTGGAAACACCATATATTTT CASSPQQGPLAGNTIYF
TRBJ2-5 once NA TRBV11-2 TGTGCCAGCAGCTTAGGGGTCGGCAGGGTAGAGACCCAGTACTTC CASSLGVGRVETQYF
TRBJ1-1 NA NA TRBV5-1 TGCGCCAGCAGCTCCCCCTGGGGGGGTGGCACTGAAGCTTTCTTT CASSSPWGGGTEAFF
TRBJ2-3 NA NA TRBV2 TGTGCCAGCAGCCTCCTGGATACGCAGTATTTT CASSLLDTQYF
TRBJ2-7 NA TRBD2 TRBV28 TGTGCCACGTCCCAACTAGCGGGAGTTCGGATGCAGTACTTC CATSQLAGVRMQYF
TRBJ2-2 once TRBD2 TRBV5-1 TGCGCCAGCAGCTTGGGACTAGCGACCGGGGAGCTGTTTTTT CASSLGLATGELFF
TRBJ2-2 NA NA TRBV27 TGTGCCAGCAGTTTATCACGGGGAACGACAGAGCCCAACCCCGGGGAGCTGTTTTTT CASSLSRGTTEPNPGELFF